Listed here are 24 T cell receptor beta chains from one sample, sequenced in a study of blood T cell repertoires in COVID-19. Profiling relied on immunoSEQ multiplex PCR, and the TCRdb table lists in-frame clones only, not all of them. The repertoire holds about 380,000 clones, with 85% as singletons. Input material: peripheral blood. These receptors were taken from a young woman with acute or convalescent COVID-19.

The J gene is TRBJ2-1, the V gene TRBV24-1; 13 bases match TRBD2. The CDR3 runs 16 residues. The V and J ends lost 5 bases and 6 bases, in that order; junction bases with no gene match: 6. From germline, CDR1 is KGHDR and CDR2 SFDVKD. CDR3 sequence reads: CATSGGLAGEFNEQFF. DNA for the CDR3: TGTGCCACCAGTGGTGGACTAGCGGGAGAGTTCAATGAGCAGTTCTTC.

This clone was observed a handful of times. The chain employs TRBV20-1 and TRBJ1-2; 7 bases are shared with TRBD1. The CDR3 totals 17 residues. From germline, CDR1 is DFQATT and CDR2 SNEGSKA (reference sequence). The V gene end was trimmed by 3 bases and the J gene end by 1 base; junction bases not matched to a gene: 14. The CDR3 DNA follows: TGCAGTGCTAGTTGGTACCCGGGACAGCACTTTAACTATGGCTACACCTTC. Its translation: CSASWYPGQHFNYGYTF.

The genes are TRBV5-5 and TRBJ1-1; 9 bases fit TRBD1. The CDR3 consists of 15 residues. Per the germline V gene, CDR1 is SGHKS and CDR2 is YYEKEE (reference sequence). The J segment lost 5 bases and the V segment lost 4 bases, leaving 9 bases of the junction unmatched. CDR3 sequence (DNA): TGTGCCAGCAGCCCGGAGGACAGGGGTGGGACTGAAGCTTTCTTT. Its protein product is CASSPEDRGGTEAFF.

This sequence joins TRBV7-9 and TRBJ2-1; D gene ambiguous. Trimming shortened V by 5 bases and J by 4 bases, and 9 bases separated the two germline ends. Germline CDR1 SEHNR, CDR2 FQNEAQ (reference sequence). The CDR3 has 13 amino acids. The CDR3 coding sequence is TGTGCCAGCAGCCCCCCCTCTTACAATGAGCAGTTCTTC. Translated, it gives CASSPPSYNEQFF.

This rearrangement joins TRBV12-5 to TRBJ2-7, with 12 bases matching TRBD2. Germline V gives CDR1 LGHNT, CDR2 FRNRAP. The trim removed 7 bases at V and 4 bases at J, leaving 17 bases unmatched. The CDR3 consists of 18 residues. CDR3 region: CASAALGLAGAGLYEQYF. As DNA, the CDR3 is TGTGCTAGTGCCGCCCTGGGACTAGCGGGTGCCGGGCTTTACGAGCAGTACTTC.

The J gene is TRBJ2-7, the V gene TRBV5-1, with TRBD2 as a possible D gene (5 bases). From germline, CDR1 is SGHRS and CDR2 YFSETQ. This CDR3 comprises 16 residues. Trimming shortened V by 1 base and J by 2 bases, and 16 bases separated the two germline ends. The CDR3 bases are TGCGCCAGCAGCTTGTCCAGCGGTGAAACCCCCTACGAGCAGTACTTC. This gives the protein CASSLSSGETPYEQYF.

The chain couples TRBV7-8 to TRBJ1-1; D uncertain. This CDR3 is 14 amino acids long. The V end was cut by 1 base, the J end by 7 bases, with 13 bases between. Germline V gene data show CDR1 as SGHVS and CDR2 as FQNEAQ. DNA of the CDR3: TGTGCCAGCAGCTTAGTATATGCGGGTAATGAAGCTTTCTTT. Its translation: CASSLVYAGNEAFF.

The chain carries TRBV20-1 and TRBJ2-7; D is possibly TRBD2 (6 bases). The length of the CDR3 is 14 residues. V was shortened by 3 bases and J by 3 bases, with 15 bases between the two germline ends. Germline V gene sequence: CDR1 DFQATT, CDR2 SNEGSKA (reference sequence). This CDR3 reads CSASRRGWGYEQYF. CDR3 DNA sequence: TGCAGTGCTAGTAGGCGGGGTTGGGGCTACGAGCAGTACTTC.

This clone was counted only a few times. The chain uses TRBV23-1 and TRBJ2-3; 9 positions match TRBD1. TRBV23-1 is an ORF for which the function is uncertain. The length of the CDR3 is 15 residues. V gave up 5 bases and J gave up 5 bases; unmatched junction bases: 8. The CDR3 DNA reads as TGCGCCAGCAGTTCCCTGACAGGGGGTAAAGATACGCAGTATTTT. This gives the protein CASSSLTGGKDTQYF.

The CDR3 coding sequence is TGTGCCAGCAGTCTAGGCAGGGGATTCTCTGGAAACACCATATATTTT. Its translation: CASSLGRGFSGNTIYF. The rearrangement links TRBV28 to TRBJ1-3, with D tentatively TRBD1 (6 bases). V was shortened by 5 bases and J by 0 bases, with 14 bases between the two germline ends. The CDR3 has 16 amino acids. Germline-derived CDR1 and CDR2 are MDHEN and SYDVKM. Drawing the rest from reference TRBV28 and TRBJ1-3, the complete variable domain is DVKVTQSSRYLVKRTGEKVFLECVQDMDHENMFWYRQDPGLGLRLIYFSYDVKMKEKGDIPEGYSVSREKKERFSLILESASTNQTSMYLCASSLGRGFSGNTIYFGEGSWLTVV.

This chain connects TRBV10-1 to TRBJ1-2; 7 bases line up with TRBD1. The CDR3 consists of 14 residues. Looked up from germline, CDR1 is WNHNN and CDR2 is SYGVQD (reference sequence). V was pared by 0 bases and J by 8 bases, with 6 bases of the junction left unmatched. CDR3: CASSESTGQGGYTF. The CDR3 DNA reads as TGCGCCAGCAGTGAGTCGACAGGGCAAGGCGGCTACACCTTC.

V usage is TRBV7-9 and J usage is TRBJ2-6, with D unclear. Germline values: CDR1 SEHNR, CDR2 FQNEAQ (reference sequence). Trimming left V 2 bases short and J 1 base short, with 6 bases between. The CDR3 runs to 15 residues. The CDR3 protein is CASSLTRSGANVLTF. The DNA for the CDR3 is TGTGCCAGCAGCTTAACAAGATCTGGGGCCAACGTCCTGACTTTC. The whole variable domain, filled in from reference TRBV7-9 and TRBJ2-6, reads DTGVSQNPRHKITKRGQNVTFRCDPISEHNRLYWYRQTLGQGPEFLTYFQNEAQLEKSRLLSDRFSAERPKGSFSTLEIQRTEQGDSAMYLCASSLTRSGANVLTFGAGSRLTVL.

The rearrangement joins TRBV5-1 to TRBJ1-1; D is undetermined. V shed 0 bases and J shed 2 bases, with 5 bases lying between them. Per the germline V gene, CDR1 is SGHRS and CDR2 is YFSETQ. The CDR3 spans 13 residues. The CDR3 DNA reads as TGCGCCAGCAGCTTGGTCTCCAACACTGAAGCTTTCTTT. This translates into CASSLVSNTEAFF.

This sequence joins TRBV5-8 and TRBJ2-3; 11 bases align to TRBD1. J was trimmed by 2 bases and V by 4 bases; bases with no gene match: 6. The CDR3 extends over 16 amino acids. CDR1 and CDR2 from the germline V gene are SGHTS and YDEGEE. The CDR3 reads CASSADRGRVTDTQYF. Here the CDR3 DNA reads TGTGCCAGCAGCGCGGACAGGGGGCGAGTCACAGATACGCAGTATTTT.

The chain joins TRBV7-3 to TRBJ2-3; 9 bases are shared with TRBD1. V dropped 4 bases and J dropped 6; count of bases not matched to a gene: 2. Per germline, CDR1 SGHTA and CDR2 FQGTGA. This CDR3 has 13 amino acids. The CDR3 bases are TGTGCCAGCAGCTGGACAGGGGACGATACGCAGTATTTT. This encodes CASSWTGDDTQYF. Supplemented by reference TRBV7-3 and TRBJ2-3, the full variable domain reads GAGVSQTPSNKVTEKGKYVELRCDPISGHTALYWYRQSLGQGPEFLIYFQGTGAADDSGLPNDRFFAVRPEGSVSTLKIQRTERGDSAVYLCASSWTGDDTQYFGPGTRLTVL.

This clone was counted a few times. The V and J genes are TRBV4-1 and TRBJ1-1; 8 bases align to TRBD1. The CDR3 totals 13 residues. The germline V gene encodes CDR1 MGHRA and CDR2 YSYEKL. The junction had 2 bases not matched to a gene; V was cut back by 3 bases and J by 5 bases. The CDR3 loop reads CASSQDRDTEAFF. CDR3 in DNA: TGCGCCAGCAGCCAGGACAGGGATACTGAAGCTTTCTTT.

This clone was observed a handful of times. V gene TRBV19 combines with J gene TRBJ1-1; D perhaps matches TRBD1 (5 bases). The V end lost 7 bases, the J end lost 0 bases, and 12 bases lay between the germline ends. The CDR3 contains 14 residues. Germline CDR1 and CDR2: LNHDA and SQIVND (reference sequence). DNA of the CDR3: TGTGCCAGTACCCCAGGGTGGGTGAACACTGAAGCTTTCTTT. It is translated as CASTPGWVNTEAFF.

CDR3 DNA: TGTGCCAGCAGCGTAGATGGAGGGGGCGAAGATACGCAGTATTTT. Translated: CASSVDGGGEDTQYF. The rearrangement joins TRBV9 to TRBJ2-3; tentatively, D is TRBD1 (7 bases). CDR1 SGDLS and CDR2 YYNGEE come from the germline V gene. The CDR3 has 15 residues. V lost 0 bases to trimming and J lost 5 bases, with 13 bases between them.

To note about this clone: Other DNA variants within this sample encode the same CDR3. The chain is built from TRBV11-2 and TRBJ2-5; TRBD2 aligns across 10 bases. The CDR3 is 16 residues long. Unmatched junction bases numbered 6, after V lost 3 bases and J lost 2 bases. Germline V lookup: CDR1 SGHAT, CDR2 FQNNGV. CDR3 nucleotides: TGTGCCAGCAGCTTGGCCCTAGCGGGGGCACAAGAGACCCAGTACTTC. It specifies CASSLALAGAQETQYF.

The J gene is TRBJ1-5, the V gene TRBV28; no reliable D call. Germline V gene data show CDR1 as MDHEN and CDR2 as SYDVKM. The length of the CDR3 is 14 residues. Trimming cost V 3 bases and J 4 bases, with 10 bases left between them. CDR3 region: CASSFLRGNQPQHF. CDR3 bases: TGTGCCAGCAGTTTTCTACGGGGAAATCAGCCCCAGCATTTT.

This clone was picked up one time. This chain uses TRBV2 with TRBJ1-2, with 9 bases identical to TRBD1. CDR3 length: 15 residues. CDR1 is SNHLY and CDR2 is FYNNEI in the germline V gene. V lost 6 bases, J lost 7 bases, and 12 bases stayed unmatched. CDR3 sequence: CASRVDRGSSGGYTF. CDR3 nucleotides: TGTGCCAGCAGGGTGGACAGGGGTTCTTCGGGTGGCTACACCTTC.

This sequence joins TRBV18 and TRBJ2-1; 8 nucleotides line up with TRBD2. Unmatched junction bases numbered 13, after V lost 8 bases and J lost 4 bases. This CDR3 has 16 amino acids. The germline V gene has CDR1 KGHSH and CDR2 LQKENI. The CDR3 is CASASAGGRGYNEQFF. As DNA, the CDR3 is TGTGCCAGCGCATCCGCGGGGGGCAGGGGATACAATGAGCAGTTCTTC.

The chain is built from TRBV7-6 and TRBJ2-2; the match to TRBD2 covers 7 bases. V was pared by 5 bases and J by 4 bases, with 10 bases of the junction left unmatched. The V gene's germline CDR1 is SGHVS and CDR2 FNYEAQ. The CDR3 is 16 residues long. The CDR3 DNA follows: TGTGCCAGCAGCATAAGGGCGGGAGAGGGCACCGGGGAGCTGTTTTTT. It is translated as CASSIRAGEGTGELFF.

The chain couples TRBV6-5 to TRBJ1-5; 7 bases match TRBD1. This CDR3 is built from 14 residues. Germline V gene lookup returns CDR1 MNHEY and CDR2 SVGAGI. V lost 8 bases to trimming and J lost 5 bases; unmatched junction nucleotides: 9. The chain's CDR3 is CASGHSDRDQPQHF. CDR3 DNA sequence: TGTGCCAGCGGCCACAGCGACAGGGATCAGCCCCAGCATTTT.